This TCR beta chain is from a study of blood T cell repertoires in COVID-19. The overall study: Samples representing acute and convalescent COVID-19 were sourced from the United States, Italy and Spain. T cells, B-cell-depleted T cells, or PBMCs provided the cDNA or gDNA that served as material.

Per the study methods: For nucleated cells, counts were estimated from reference gene primer amplification. Produced via immunoSEQ multiplex PCR; TCRdb's table is partial and in-frame only. Clonal size and the V and J genes are those of that table, whereas D and trimming came from the DNA. The sample carries some 200,000 clones, roughly 85% recorded once. This TCR came from a woman aged 70-85 years with acute or convalescent COVID-19. Source material: peripheral blood.

The CDR3 region has the DNA TGTGCCTGGAGTCCCCCCGGGACAGGTCGGGGGACTGAAGCTTTCTTT. This gives the protein CAWSPPGTGRGTEAFF. The chain is built from TRBV30 and TRBJ1-1; TRBD1 matches 8 bases. The CDR3 has 16 residues. From germline, CDR1 is GTSNPN and CDR2 SVGIG (reference sequence). V lost 2 bases to trimming and J lost 5 bases; unmatched junction nucleotides: 13.